This T cell receptor (beta chain) was documented in a study of T cells in localized non-small cell lung cancer. Broader study findings: Those with higher blood T cell density had longer overall survival.

This clone has only one observation. Its antigen is not known. Sequencing used immunoSEQ multiplex PCR; TCRdb keeps in-frame clones, though not all of them. This sample has some 72,000 clones, with roughly 86% found just once. CDR1 SGHRS and CDR2 YFSETQ come from the germline V gene. The CDR3 runs 12 residues. The V end was cut by 0 bases, the J end by 5 bases, with 6 bases between. The sequencing used peripheral blood, collected before any cancer treatment. The sequence was obtained from a man aged 35 to 70 with stage I lung adenocarcinoma. This rearrangement joins TRBV5-1 to TRBJ2-7; TRBD2 is a possible D gene (5 bases). Written as DNA, the CDR3 is TGCGCCAGCAGCTTGGAACTAGACGAGCAGTACTTC. As protein: CASSLELDEQYF.